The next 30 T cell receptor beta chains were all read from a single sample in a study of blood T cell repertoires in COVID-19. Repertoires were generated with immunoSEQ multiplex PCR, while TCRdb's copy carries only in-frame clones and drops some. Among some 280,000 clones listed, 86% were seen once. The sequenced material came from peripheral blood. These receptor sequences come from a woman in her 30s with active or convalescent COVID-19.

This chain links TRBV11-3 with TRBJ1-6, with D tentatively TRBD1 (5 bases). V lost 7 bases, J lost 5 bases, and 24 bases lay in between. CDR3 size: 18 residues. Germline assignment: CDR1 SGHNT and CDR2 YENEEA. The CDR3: CASTHDPGGEEDNSPLHF. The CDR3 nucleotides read TGTGCCAGCACCCACGATCCCGGGGGAGAAGAAGATAATTCACCCCTCCACTTT. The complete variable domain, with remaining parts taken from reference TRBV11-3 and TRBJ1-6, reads EAGVVQSPRYKIIEKKQPVAFWCNPISGHNTLYWYLQNLGQGPELLIRYENEEAVDDSQLPKDRFSAERLKGVDSTLKIQPAELGDSAVYLCASTHDPGGEEDNSPLHFGNGTRLTVT.

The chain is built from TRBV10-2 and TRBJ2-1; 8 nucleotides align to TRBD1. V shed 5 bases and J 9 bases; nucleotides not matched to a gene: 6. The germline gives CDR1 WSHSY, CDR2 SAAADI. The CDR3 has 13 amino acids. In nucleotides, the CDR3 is TGCGCCAGCAGTTCGACAGGGGTACCTGAGCAGTTCTTC. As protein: CASSSTGVPEQFF.

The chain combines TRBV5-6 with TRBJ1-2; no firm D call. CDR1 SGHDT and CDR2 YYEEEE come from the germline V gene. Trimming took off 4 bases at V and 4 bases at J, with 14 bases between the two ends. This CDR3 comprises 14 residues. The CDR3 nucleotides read TGTGCCAGCAGCACTCTATCAAGTAGCTATGGCTACACCTTC. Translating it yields CASSTLSSSYGYTF.

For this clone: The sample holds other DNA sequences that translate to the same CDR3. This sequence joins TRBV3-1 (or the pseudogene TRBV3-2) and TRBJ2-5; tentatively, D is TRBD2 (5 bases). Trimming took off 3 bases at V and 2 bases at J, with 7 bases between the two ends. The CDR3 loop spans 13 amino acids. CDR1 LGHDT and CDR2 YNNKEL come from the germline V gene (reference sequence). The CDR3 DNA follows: TGTGCCAGCAGCCATCGAGGGCAAGAGACCCAGTACTTC. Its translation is CASSHRGQETQYF.

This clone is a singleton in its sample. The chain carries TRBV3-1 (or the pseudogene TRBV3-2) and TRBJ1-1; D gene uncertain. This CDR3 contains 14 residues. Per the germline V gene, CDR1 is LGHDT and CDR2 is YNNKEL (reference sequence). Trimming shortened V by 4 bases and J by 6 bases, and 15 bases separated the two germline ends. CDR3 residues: CASSPRGGYSEAFF. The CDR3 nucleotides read TGTGCCAGCAGCCCACGTGGAGGTTACTCTGAAGCTTTCTTT.

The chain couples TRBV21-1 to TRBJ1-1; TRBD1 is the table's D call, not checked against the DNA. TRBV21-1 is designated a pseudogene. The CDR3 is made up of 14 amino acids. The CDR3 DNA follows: TGTGCCAGCAGCATAGACATCCTGAACACTGAAGCTTTCTTT. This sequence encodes CASSIDILNTEAFF.

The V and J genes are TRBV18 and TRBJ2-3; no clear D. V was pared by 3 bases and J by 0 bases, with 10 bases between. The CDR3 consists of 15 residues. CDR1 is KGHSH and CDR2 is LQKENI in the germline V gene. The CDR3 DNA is TGTGCCAGCTCACCCATAATGGCTAGCACAGATACGCAGTATTTT. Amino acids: CASSPIMASTDTQYF.

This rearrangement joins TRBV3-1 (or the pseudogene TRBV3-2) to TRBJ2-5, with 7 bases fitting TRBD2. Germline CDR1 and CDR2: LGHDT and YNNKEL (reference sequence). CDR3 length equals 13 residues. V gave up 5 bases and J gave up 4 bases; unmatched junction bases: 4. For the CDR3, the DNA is TGTGCCAGCAGCTTTCGCGGGGGAGAGACCCAGTACTTC. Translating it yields CASSFRGGETQYF.

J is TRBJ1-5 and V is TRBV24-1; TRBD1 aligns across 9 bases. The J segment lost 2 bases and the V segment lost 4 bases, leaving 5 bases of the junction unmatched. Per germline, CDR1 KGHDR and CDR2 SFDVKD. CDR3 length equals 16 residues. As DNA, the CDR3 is TGTGCCACCAGTGACTCGACAGGGGGTGGCAATCAGCCCCAGCATTTT. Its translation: CATSDSTGGGNQPQHF.

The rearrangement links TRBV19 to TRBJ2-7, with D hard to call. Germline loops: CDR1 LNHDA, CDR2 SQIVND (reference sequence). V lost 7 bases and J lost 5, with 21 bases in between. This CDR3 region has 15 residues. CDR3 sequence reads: CASTRTTPGSDEQYF. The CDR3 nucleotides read TGTGCCAGTACCCGTACGACGCCAGGTTCGGACGAGCAGTACTTC.

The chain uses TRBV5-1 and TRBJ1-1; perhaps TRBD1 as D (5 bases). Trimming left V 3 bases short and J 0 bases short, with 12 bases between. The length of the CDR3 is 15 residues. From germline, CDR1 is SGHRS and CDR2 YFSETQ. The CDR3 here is CASSWQGLMNTEAFF. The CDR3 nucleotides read TGCGCCAGCAGCTGGCAGGGACTAATGAACACTGAAGCTTTCTTT.

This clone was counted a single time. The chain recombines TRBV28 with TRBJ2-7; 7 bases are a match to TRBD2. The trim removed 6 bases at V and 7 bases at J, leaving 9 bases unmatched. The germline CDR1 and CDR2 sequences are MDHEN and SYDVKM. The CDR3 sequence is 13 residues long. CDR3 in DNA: TGTGCCAGCAGGACGGGGACTACTAGGGAGCAGTACTTC. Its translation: CASRTGTTREQYF.

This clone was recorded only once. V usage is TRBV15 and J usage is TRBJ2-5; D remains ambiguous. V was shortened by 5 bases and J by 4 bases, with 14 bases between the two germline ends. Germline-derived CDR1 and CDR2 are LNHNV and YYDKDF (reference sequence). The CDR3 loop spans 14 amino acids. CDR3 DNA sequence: TGTGCCACCAGCTCTCCGGGTAGATCAGAGACCCAGTACTTC. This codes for CATSSPGRSETQYF.

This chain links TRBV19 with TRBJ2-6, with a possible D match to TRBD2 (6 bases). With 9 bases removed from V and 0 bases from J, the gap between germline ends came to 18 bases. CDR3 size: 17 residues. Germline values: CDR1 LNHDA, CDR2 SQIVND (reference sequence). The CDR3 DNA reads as TGTGCCAGCAGCCCGAGGGGAGGATTCTCTGGGGCCAACGTCCTGACTTTC. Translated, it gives CASSPRGGFSGANVLTF.

The CDR3 reads CASRSRGQEAGELFF. The CDR3 bases are TGTGCCAGCCGCTCCAGGGGGCAAGAGGCCGGGGAGCTGTTTTTT. The chain uses TRBV6-5 and TRBJ2-2; 8 bases are shared with TRBD1. The J segment lost 6 bases and the V segment lost 8 bases, leaving 11 bases of the junction unmatched. From germline, CDR1 is MNHEY and CDR2 SVGAGI. The CDR3 is made up of 15 amino acids.

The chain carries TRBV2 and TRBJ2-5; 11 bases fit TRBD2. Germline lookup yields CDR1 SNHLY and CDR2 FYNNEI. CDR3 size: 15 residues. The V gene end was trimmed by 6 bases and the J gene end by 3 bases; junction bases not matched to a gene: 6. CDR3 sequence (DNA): TGTGCCAGCAGCGCCCTAGCGGGGGGAAAAGAGACCCAGTACTTC. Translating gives CASSALAGGKETQYF.

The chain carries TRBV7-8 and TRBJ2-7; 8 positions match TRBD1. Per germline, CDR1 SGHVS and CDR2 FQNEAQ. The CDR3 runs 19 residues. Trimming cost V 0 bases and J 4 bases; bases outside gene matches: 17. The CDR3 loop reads CASSLALQIGNRGDYEQYF. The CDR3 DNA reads TGTGCCAGCAGCTTAGCCCTCCAAATTGGGAACAGGGGGGATTACGAGCAGTACTTC.

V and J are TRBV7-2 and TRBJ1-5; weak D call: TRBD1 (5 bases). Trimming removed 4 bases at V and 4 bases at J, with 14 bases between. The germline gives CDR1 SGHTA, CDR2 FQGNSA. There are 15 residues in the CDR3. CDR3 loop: CASSSREGPNQPQHF. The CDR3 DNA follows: TGTGCCAGCAGCTCACGGGAGGGGCCTAATCAGCCCCAGCATTTT.

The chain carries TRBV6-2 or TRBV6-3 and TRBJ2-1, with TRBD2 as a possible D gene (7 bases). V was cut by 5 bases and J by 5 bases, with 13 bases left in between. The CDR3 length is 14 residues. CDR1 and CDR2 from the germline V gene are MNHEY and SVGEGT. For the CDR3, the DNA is TGTGCCAGCAGTAAGGGGGGGTCCCACAATGAGCAGTTCTTC. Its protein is CASSKGGSHNEQFF.

The chain's CDR3 is CASSFAGIDGYTF. CDR3 in DNA: TGTGCCAGCAGCTTCGCAGGGATCGATGGCTACACCTTC. The V gene is TRBV7-2, the J gene TRBJ1-2; perhaps TRBD1 as D (5 bases). Germline V gene data show CDR1 as SGHTA and CDR2 as FQGNSA. CDR3 length: 13 residues. V dropped 3 bases and J dropped 6 bases, with 11 bases sitting between them.

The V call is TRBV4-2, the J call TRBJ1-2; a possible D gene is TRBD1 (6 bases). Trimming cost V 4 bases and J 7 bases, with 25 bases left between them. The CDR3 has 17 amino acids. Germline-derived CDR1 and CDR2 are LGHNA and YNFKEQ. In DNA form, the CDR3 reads TGTGCCAGCAGCCTTCCACAGGGTGGTAAAGATCTATCTGGCTACACCTTC. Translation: CASSLPQGGKDLSGYTF.

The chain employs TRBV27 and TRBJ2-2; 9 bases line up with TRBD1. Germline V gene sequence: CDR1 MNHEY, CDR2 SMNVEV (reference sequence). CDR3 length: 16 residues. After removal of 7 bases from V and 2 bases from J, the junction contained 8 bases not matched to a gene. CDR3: CASKGQGIPNTGELFF. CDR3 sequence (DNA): TGTGCCAGCAAGGGACAGGGAATTCCAAACACCGGGGAGCTGTTTTTT.

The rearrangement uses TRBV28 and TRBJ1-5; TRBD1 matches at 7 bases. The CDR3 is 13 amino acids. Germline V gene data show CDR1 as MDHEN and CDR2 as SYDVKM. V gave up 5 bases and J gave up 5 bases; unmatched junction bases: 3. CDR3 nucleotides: TGTGCCAGCAGTGGGGACAGATATCAGCCCCAGCATTTT. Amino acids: CASSGDRYQPQHF. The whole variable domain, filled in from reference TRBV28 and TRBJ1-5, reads DVKVTQSSRYLVKRTGEKVFLECVQDMDHENMFWYRQDPGLGLRLIYFSYDVKMKEKGDIPEGYSVSREKKERFSLILESASTNQTSMYLCASSGDRYQPQHFGDGTRLSIL.

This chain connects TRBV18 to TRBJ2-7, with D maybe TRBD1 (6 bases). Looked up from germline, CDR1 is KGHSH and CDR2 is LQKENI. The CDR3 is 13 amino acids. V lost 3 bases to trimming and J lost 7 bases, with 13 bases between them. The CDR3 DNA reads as TGTGCCAGCTCACCCCTGGACAGCCCTGAGCAGTACTTC. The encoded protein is CASSPLDSPEQYF. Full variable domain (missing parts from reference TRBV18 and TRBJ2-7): NAGVMQNPRHLVRRRGQEARLRCSPMKGHSHVYWYRQLPEEGLKFMVYLQKENIIDESGMPKERFSAEFPKEGPSILRIQQVVRGDSAAYFCASSPLDSPEQYFGPGTRLTVT.

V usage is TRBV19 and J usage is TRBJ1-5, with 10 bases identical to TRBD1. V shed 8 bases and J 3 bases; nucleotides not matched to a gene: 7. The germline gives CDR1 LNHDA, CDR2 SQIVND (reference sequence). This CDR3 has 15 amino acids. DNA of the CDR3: TGTGCCAGTGATCCGGGACAGGGGAACAATCAGCCCCAGCATTTT. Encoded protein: CASDPGQGNNQPQHF.

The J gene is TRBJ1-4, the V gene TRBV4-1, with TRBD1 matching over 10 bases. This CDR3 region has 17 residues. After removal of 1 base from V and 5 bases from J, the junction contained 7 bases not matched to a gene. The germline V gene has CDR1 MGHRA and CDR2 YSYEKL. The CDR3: CASSQGTGGGNNEKLFF. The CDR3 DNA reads TGCGCCAGCAGCCAAGGGACAGGGGGAGGCAACAATGAAAAACTGTTTTTT.

The DNA of the CDR3 is TGTGCCAGCAGCTTGCAGGTTTCTAGCACAGATACGCAGTATTTT. Translated: CASSLQVSSTDTQYF. The V call is TRBV5-6, the J call TRBJ2-3; D call uncertain. CDR3 length: 15 residues. CDR1 and CDR2 (germline): SGHDT, YYEEEE. V was trimmed by 1 base and J by 0 bases, leaving 9 bases between them. Drawing the rest from reference TRBV5-6 and TRBJ2-3, the complete variable domain is DAGVTQSPTHLIKTRGQQVTLRCSPKSGHDTVSWYQQALGQGPQFIFQYYEEEERQRGNFPDRFSGHQFPNYSSELNVNALLLGDSALYLCASSLQVSSTDTQYFGPGTRLTVL.

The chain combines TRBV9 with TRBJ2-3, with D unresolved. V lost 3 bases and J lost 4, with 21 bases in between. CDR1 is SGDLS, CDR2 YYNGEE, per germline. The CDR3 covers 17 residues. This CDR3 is CASSAARPRVPADTQYF. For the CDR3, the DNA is TGTGCCAGCAGCGCCGCCCGCCCCCGGGTCCCCGCAGATACGCAGTATTTT.

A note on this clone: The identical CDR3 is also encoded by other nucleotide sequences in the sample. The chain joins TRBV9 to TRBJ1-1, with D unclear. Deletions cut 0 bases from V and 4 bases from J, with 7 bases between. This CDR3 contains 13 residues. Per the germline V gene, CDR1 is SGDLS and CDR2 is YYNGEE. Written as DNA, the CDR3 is TGTGCCAGCAGCGTAGCCCCGGGCACTGAAGCTTTCTTT. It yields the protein CASSVAPGTEAFF.

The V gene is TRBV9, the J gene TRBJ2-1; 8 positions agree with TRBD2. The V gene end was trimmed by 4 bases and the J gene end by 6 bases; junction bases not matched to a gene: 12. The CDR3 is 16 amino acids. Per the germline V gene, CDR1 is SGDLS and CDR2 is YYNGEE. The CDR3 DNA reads TGTGCCAGCAGCACACAACGTGCGGGGGGTGGCAATGAGCAGTTCTTC. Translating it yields CASSTQRAGGGNEQFF.